The 29 T cell receptor beta chains listed next were all sequenced from one sample in a study of radiotherapy plus CTLA-4 blockade in lung cancer. Assay: immunoSEQ multiplex PCR; the TCRdb copy retains only in-frame clones and omits some. The data show more than 95,000 clones, approximately 75% seen once. This specimen was peripheral blood, taken from a patient treated with radiotherapy plus ipilimumab. The source of these receptors is a human donor with non-small cell lung cancer who had a partial response to radiotherapy plus ipilimumab. Some clones in this sample may be carry-over from other donors' samples.

This clone was seen a handful of times. The chain carries TRBV6-1 and TRBJ2-5, with TRBD2 as a possible D gene (5 bases). The CDR3 is 14 residues long. Germline loops: CDR1 MNHNS, CDR2 SASEGT. Trimming pared 7 bases from V and 1 base from J, leaving 13 bases between. CDR3 in DNA: TGTGCCAGCACCCAGTGGAGCGGCCAAGAGACCCAGTACTTC. It yields the protein CASTQWSGQETQYF.

V and J are TRBV5-4 and TRBJ1-1; the D gene is possibly TRBD1 (6 bases). The CDR3 contains 15 residues. V was shortened by 4 bases and J by 2 bases, with 15 bases between the two germline ends. The germline V gene encodes CDR1 SGHNT and CDR2 YYREEE (reference sequence). CDR3 in amino acids: CASSLGGGRNTEAFF. The CDR3 region has the DNA TGTGCCAGCAGCCTTGGGGGCGGAAGAAACACTGAAGCTTTCTTT. Drawing the rest from reference TRBV5-4 and TRBJ1-1, the complete variable domain is ETGVTQSPTHLIKTRGQQVTLRCSSQSGHNTVSWYQQALGQGPQFIFQYYREEENGRGNFPPRFSGLQFPNYSSELNVNALELDDSALYLCASSLGGGRNTEAFFGQGTRLTVV.

The rearrangement joins TRBV29-1 to TRBJ1-1, with 7 bases lining up with TRBD1. Germline values: CDR1 SQVTM, CDR2 ANQGSEA. The CDR3 is made up of 15 amino acids. The chain's CDR3 is CSWWGTAPGDTEAFF. The CDR3 nucleotides read TGCAGTTGGTGGGGGACAGCCCCCGGGGACACTGAAGCTTTCTTT.

A word on this clone: The same CDR3 is also encoded by other DNA sequences in this sample. This rearrangement joins TRBV2 to TRBJ1-2, with a tentative D call TRBD1 (5 bases). The CDR3 consists of 13 residues. Trimming stripped 4 bases from V and 0 bases from J, with 6 bases between. Per germline, CDR1 SNHLY and CDR2 FYNNEI. The CDR3 loop reads CASSVQANYGYTF. The CDR3 DNA reads TGTGCCAGCAGTGTACAGGCTAACTATGGCTACACCTTC.

The V and J genes are TRBV9 and TRBJ1-2; unclear D gene. Germline CDR1 reads SGDLS; CDR2 reads YYNGEE. Trimming cost V 0 bases and J 7 bases, with 10 bases left between them. The CDR3 has 13 amino acids. The CDR3 DNA follows: TGTGCCAGCAGCGTAGGGCCCCAGGCTGGCTACACCTTC. Translated: CASSVGPQAGYTF.

A few counts support this clone. The chain uses TRBV28 and TRBJ2-1; 13 nucleotides line up with TRBD2. Losses at the gene ends were 3 bases for V and 5 bases for J; bases not matched to a gene: 1. Germline-derived CDR1 and CDR2 are MDHEN and SYDVKM. The CDR3 has 15 amino acids. The CDR3 DNA reads TGTGCCAGCAGTTTTGGGACTAGCGGGAACAATGAGCAGTTCTTC. It encodes CASSFGTSGNNEQFF.

The V and J genes are TRBV6-6 and TRBJ2-7; D possibly corresponds to TRBD1 (6 bases). The CDR3 spans 14 residues. V lost 6 bases to trimming and J lost 0 bases, with 12 bases between them. Germline V gene lookup returns CDR1 MNHNY and CDR2 SVGAGI (reference sequence). CDR3 in amino acids: CASRITGFSYEQYF. The CDR3 bases are TGTGCCAGCAGGATTACAGGGTTCTCCTACGAGCAGTACTTC.

The V and J genes are TRBV28 and TRBJ2-2; D call uncertain. Germline lookup yields CDR1 MDHEN and CDR2 SYDVKM. The CDR3 contains 15 residues. V lost 3 bases and J 2 bases, leaving 10 bases between the germline ends. CDR3 sequence: CASSLGLINTGELFF. For the CDR3, the DNA is TGTGCCAGCAGTTTGGGCCTGATTAACACCGGGGAGCTGTTTTTT.

Note on this clone: A junction end diverges from the germline sequence, so it may reflect a read error. The chain is built from TRBV5-3 and TRBJ1-2; 7 positions match TRBD1. TRBV5-3 is noted as an ORF with a role that remains uncertain. This CDR3 has 13 residues. CDR3 bases: TGTGCCAGCAGCTTGGTGACAGGGACTGGCTACACCTTC. Translation gives CASSLVTGTGYTF.

J is TRBJ2-3 and V is TRBV9; 9 bases fit TRBD2. CDR3 length: 14 residues. Germline V gene sequence: CDR1 SGDLS, CDR2 YYNGEE. V gave up 2 bases and J gave up 4 bases; unmatched junction bases: 2. CDR3 residues: CASSVVAGADTQYF. The DNA of the CDR3 is TGTGCCAGCAGCGTTGTAGCGGGGGCAGATACGCAGTATTTT.

This chain uses TRBV5-1 with TRBJ2-3, with 7 bases lining up with TRBD2. The CDR3 is 14 residues long. CDR1 and CDR2 (germline): SGHRS, YFSETQ. With 3 bases clipped from V and 6 bases from J, the junction kept 7 bases outside the gene matches. CDR3 in DNA: TGCGCCAGCAGCTCGGTCCTCGGGAGGGATACGCAGTATTTT. Its translation is CASSSVLGRDTQYF.

This chain joins TRBV28 and TRBJ1-4, with no clear D. The CDR3 is 14 residues long. The ends were cut back, 5 bases at V and 0 bases at J, with 7 bases in the middle. Germline loops: CDR1 MDHEN, CDR2 SYDVKM. The CDR3 bases are TGTGCCAGCAGTCCCGAGCCAACTAATGAAAAACTGTTTTTT. This gives the protein CASSPEPTNEKLFF. Variable domain in full (rest from reference TRBV28 and TRBJ1-4): DVKVTQSSRYLVKRTGEKVFLECVQDMDHENMFWYRQDPGLGLRLIYFSYDVKMKEKGDIPEGYSVSREKKERFSLILESASTNQTSMYLCASSPEPTNEKLFFGSGTQLSVL.

The count of this clone is one. The J gene is TRBJ1-1, the V gene TRBV19; D call uncertain. Germline CDR1 is LNHDA and CDR2 is SQIVND (reference sequence). This CDR3 spans 13 amino acids. Deletions cut 2 bases from V and 1 base from J, with 5 bases between. As DNA, the CDR3 is TGTGCCAGTAGTATATATTGGAACACTGAAGCTTTCTTT. Translated: CASSIYWNTEAFF.

The genes are TRBV6-1 and TRBJ1-6; D gene unclear. Trimming took 5 bases from V and 10 from J, leaving 9 bases between them. The CDR3 is made up of 12 amino acids. CDR1 MNHNS and CDR2 SASEGT come from the germline V gene. This CDR3 reads CASSWPRSPLHF. The CDR3 nucleotides read TGTGCCAGCAGTTGGCCACGCTCACCCCTCCACTTT.

The chain employs TRBV7-3 and TRBJ1-3; D not resolved. The CDR3 loop spans 13 amino acids. Germline CDR1 and CDR2: SGHTA and FQGTGA. Trimming took 3 bases from V and 2 from J, leaving 5 bases between them. The CDR3 loop is CASSFSAGNTIYF. DNA for the CDR3: TGTGCCAGCAGCTTTTCGGCTGGAAACACCATATATTTT.

The chain couples TRBV6-5 to TRBJ2-2; D is ambiguous. The V end was cut by 4 bases, the J end by 6 bases, with 12 bases between. This CDR3 is 14 amino acids long. The V gene's germline CDR1 is MNHEY and CDR2 SVGAGI. The CDR3 spells CASSSGRSSGELFF. The CDR3 DNA reads TGTGCCAGCAGTTCAGGTCGCTCGTCCGGGGAGCTGTTTTTT.

The genes are TRBV7-2 and TRBJ2-1; 7 bases fit TRBD2. V shed 1 base, J shed 0 bases, and the junction held 3 bases outside the gene matches. The CDR3 is made up of 16 amino acids. In germline, CDR1 is SGHTA, CDR2 FQGNSA. The CDR3 is CASSLVGGDSYNEQFF. The CDR3 nucleotides are TGTGCCAGCAGCTTAGTGGGGGGGGACTCCTACAATGAGCAGTTCTTC. The variable domain in full, with the rest retrieved from reference TRBV7-2 and TRBJ2-1, is GAGVSQSPSNKVTEKGKDVELRCDPISGHTALYWYRQSLGQGLEFLIYFQGNSAPDKSGLPSDRFSAERTGGSVSTLTIQRTQQEDSAVYLCASSLVGGDSYNEQFFGPGTRLTVL.

This clone was observed a few times. The chain joins TRBV11-3 to TRBJ2-2; the match to TRBD2 covers 8 bases. V lost 8 bases to trimming and J lost 4 bases; unmatched junction nucleotides: 9. Germline V gives CDR1 SGHNT, CDR2 YENEEA. The CDR3 is 15 residues long. As DNA, the CDR3 is TGTGCCAGCGGACCTCTAGCGGGTCTCACCGGGGAGCTGTTTTTT. Translating gives CASGPLAGLTGELFF.

The chain is built from TRBV28 and TRBJ1-4; TRBD1 agrees at 7 bases. Germline values: CDR1 MDHEN, CDR2 SYDVKM. CDR3 size: 14 residues. V lost 4 bases to trimming and J lost 5 bases; unmatched junction nucleotides: 4. The DNA of the CDR3 is TGTGCCAGCAGTTCCGGGACAGTAAATGAAAAACTGTTTTTT. As protein: CASSSGTVNEKLFF.

V and J are TRBV4-1 and TRBJ2-7, with D possibly matching TRBD1 (5 bases). Trimming took 5 bases from V and 3 from J, leaving 20 bases between them. Per the germline V gene, CDR1 is MGHRA and CDR2 is YSYEKL. The CDR3 runs 16 residues. In DNA form, the CDR3 reads TGCGCCAGCAGCGCCCTCGCAGGGCAGAGTGTCTACGAGCAGTACTTC. It is translated as CASSALAGQSVYEQYF.

This clone was counted only a few times. The chain joins TRBV5-4 to TRBJ1-6; maybe TRBD1 (6 bases). Germline loops: CDR1 SGHNT, CDR2 YYREEE (reference sequence). The CDR3 is 15 residues long. Deletions cut 4 bases from V and 10 bases from J, with 18 bases between. The CDR3 DNA is TGTGCCAGCAGCAGCGGAACAGGGAAAGGGTCACCCCTCCACTTT. Translation gives CASSSGTGKGSPLHF.

V gene TRBV5-4 combines with J gene TRBJ2-3, with 8 bases that match TRBD2. V trimming: 4 bases; J trimming: 0 bases; junction bases outside the gene matches: 16. The germline gives CDR1 SGHNT, CDR2 YYREEE (reference sequence). The CDR3 length is 19 residues. As DNA, the CDR3 is TGTGCCAGCAGCCCCGACCTGGGACTAGGTTCATTTAGCACAGATACGCAGTATTTT. Its translation is CASSPDLGLGSFSTDTQYF.

This clone was detected only a few times. V is TRBV29-1 and J is TRBJ2-7, with 7 bases aligning to TRBD2. The CDR3 is 14 residues long. V was pared by 4 bases and J by 4 bases, with 10 bases of the junction left unmatched. Germline V gene lookup returns CDR1 SQVTM and CDR2 ANQGSEA. CDR3 sequence (DNA): TGCAGCGTTGCCTCGGCTAGCGGAAATTACGAGCAGTACTTC. Its translation is CSVASASGNYEQYF.

V and J are TRBV5-6 and TRBJ2-5, with D unclear. V lost 2 bases and J lost 5, with 7 bases in between. The germline V gene has CDR1 SGHDT and CDR2 YYEEEE. The CDR3 loop spans 12 amino acids. CDR3 sequence: CASSLGVETQYF. The CDR3 DNA reads as TGTGCCAGCAGCTTAGGAGTGGAGACCCAGTACTTC.

This clone was counted a few times. The genes are TRBV4-1 and TRBJ1-1; D is perhaps TRBD1 (6 bases). The CDR3 loop spans 15 amino acids. Trimming removed 0 bases at V and 5 bases at J, with 13 bases between. CDR1 is MGHRA and CDR2 is YSYEKL in the germline V gene. DNA of the CDR3: TGCGCCAGCAGCCAAGAAGGGCAGGGGAGTACTGAAGCTTTCTTT. Translating gives CASSQEGQGSTEAFF.

The chain recombines TRBV28 with TRBJ2-5; perhaps TRBD2 as D (5 bases). The CDR3 contains 13 residues. In germline, CDR1 is MDHEN, CDR2 SYDVKM. V lost 6 bases and J lost 4, with 12 bases in between. The CDR3 coding sequence is TGTGCCAGCAGACGGTCGGGGTTAGAGACCCAGTACTTC. As protein: CASRRSGLETQYF.

The rearrangement links TRBV5-1 to TRBJ2-5; D unresolved. TRBJ2-7 explains the end of the DNA better; the J call may be wrong. The germline CDR1 and CDR2 sequences are SGHRS and YFSETQ. This CDR3 has 14 residues. CDR3 residues: CASSLGGSSYEQYF. Written as DNA, the CDR3 is TGCGCCAGCAGCTTGGGAGGTAGTTCCTACGAGCAGTACTTC.

The gene calls are TRBV5-4 and TRBJ1-1; TRBD1 might be the D (5 bases). Germline CDR1 SGHNT, CDR2 YYREEE (reference sequence). The CDR3 runs to 13 residues. V gave up 0 bases and J gave up 13 bases, with 16 bases separating them. The DNA for the CDR3 is TGTGCCAGCAGCTTGGATCAGCGGGGCGTTGGTTTCTTT. Its protein product is CASSLDQRGVGFF.

The rearrangement uses TRBV11-3 and TRBJ2-2; tentative D call: TRBD1 (6 bases). Trimming pared 1 base from V and 6 bases from J, leaving 15 bases between. The length of the CDR3 is 16 residues. In germline, CDR1 is SGHNT, CDR2 YENEEA. CDR3 loop: CASSLVAGAGAGELFF. In nucleotides, the CDR3 is TGTGCCAGCAGCTTAGTAGCAGGGGCGGGCGCCGGGGAGCTGTTTTTT.